This TCR beta chain derives from a study of CD8+CD57+ T cells in acquired aplastic anemia. The overall study: Sorted CD4+ and CD8+ cell DNA averaged approximately 3.2 ug.

TCR beta VDJ and CDR3 profiling used genomic DNA as template. A single record per CDR3 protein comes from TCRdb applying MiXCR to the reads. The sample carries hundreds of thousands of distinct CDR3 sequences, around three fifths recorded once. Of note for this clonotype: What it binds is not known.

Regarding the study as a whole: No significant difference in CD8+ Simpson's diversity was found between patients and controls.

This CDR3 spans 14 amino acids. The V end lost 0 bases, the J end lost 5 bases, and 10 bases lay between the germline ends. This sequence was found in a human donor with severe aplastic anemia or a healthy control (not recorded which). The chain is built from TRBV12-3 or TRBV12-4 and TRBJ2-5, with unresolved D. Specimen: sorted CD4+, CD8+, or CD8+CD57+ T cells (not recorded which) from PBMCs. CDR3 sequence reads: CASSLARVWETQYF. As DNA, the CDR3 is TGTGCCAGCAGTTTAGCACGGGTGTGGGAGACCCAGTACTTC.